The sequence of this T cell receptor (beta chain) was determined in a study of blood T cell repertoires in COVID-19. Study-wide context: Italy, Spain and the United States were the sources of the convalescent and acute COVID-19 samples.

CDR1 GTSNPN and CDR2 SVGIG come from the germline V gene (reference sequence). V lost 0 bases to trimming and J lost 2 bases; unmatched junction nucleotides: 5. The CDR3 has 15 residues. Generated by immunoSEQ multiplex PCR, the TCRdb table keeps only in-frame clones and is missing some. The sample holds approximately 30,000 clones, 65% to 90% seen once. The chain is built from TRBV30 and TRBJ2-5; 8 bases line up with TRBD1. The sequenced sample was peripheral blood. The sequence was obtained from a human donor in a cohort sampled during active COVID-19. CDR3 amino acids: CAWSVNTGGQETQYF. CDR3 bases: TGTGCCTGGAGTGTAAATACAGGGGGACAAGAGACCCAGTACTTC.